These 22 T cell receptor beta chains were all obtained from the same sample, sequenced in a study of T cells in localized non-small cell lung cancer. Method: immunoSEQ multiplex PCR; TCRdb's copy keeps in-frame clones and lacks some. The table has almost 30,000 clones, 88% seen once; the top ten hold 10% to 15%. The sequences come from peripheral blood, collected before any cancer treatment. The receptors were gathered from a female donor of 60 years or more with stage III squamous cell lung carcinoma.

The rearrangement uses TRBV19 and TRBJ2-7; 11 nucleotides match TRBD2. This CDR3 is 19 amino acids long. V dropped 4 bases and J dropped 0; count of bases not matched to a gene: 14. Germline assignment: CDR1 LNHDA and CDR2 SQIVND (reference sequence). The CDR3 coding sequence is TGTGCCAGTAGTACCAGGACTAGCGGGTCCTCAACTCGCTCCTACGAGCAGTACTTC. This gives the protein CASSTRTSGSSTRSYEQYF.

This sequence joins TRBV7-2 and TRBJ2-2; the D is unclear. The germline V and J ends were trimmed by 2 bases and 4 bases, with 8 bases remaining between them. CDR1 is SGHTA and CDR2 is FQGNSA in the germline V gene. This CDR3 is built from 14 residues. The CDR3 loop reads CASSLKVGTGELFF. The DNA of the CDR3 is TGTGCCAGCAGCTTAAAAGTGGGCACCGGGGAGCTGTTTTTT.

The chain is built from TRBV11-2 and TRBJ1-3, with a weak D call TRBD1 (5 bases). V dropped 5 bases and J dropped 4 bases, with 12 bases sitting between them. Germline CDR1 and CDR2: SGHAT and FQNNGV. CDR3 length equals 14 residues. In nucleotides, the CDR3 is TGTGCCAGCAGCGCCCAGGGTTCCGGAAACACCATATATTTT. Translating it yields CASSAQGSGNTIYF. Combining the CDR3 with reference TRBV11-2 and TRBJ1-3 gives the whole variable domain EAGVAQSPRYKIIEKRQSVAFWCNPISGHATLYWYQQILGQGPKLLIQFQNNGVVDDSQLPKDRFSAERLKGVDSTLKIQPAKLEDSAVYLCASSAQGSGNTIYFGEGSWLTVV.

The chain combines TRBV29-1 with TRBJ2-2; a possible D gene is TRBD2 (6 bases). Trimming took 6 bases from V and 2 from J, leaving 13 bases between them. Germline CDR1 is SQVTM and CDR2 is ANQGSEA. There are 14 residues in the CDR3. CDR3 residues: CSVALAANTGELFF. The CDR3 bases are TGCAGCGTAGCACTAGCAGCTAACACCGGGGAGCTGTTTTTT.

The chain combines TRBV25-1 with TRBJ1-2; D may be TRBD1 (5 bases). Germline CDR1 MGHDK, CDR2 SYGVNS. The CDR3 has 13 residues. Trimming took 3 bases from V and 7 from J, leaving 12 bases between them. CDR3 sequence (DNA): TGTGCCAGCAGTGAGTACCTTAGGGGTGGCTACACCTTC. It codes for CASSEYLRGGYTF.

This clone has just one count. J is TRBJ2-7 and V is TRBV30, with 8 nucleotides matching TRBD1. The CDR3 runs 14 residues. From germline, CDR1 is GTSNPN and CDR2 SVGIG (reference sequence). J was trimmed by 3 bases and V by 1 base; bases with no gene match: 5. The CDR3: CAWSARGRIYEQYF. The CDR3 region has the DNA TGTGCCTGGAGTGCCAGGGGGCGCATCTACGAGCAGTACTTC.

This chain links TRBV5-6 with TRBJ2-5; 9 nucleotides agree with TRBD2. Per the germline V gene, CDR1 is SGHDT and CDR2 is YYEEEE. Unmatched junction bases numbered 4, after V lost 6 bases and J lost 1 base. CDR3 length: 14 residues. CDR3 nucleotides: TGTGCCAGCACCATGACTAGCGGCCAAGAGACCCAGTACTTC. Translated, it gives CASTMTSGQETQYF.

The CDR3 bases are TGTGCCAGCAGCATCGAGGTAAACACTGAAGCTTTCTTT. This codes for CASSIEVNTEAFF. The V call is TRBV7-3, the J call TRBJ1-1; no clear D gene. There are 13 residues in the CDR3. Germline CDR1 and CDR2: SGHTA and FQGTGA. V gave up 5 bases and J gave up 2 bases, with 9 bases separating them.

V usage is TRBV5-8 and J usage is TRBJ2-3, with 11 bases that match TRBD2. Germline values: CDR1 SGHTS, CDR2 YDEGEE. The J segment lost 0 bases and the V segment lost 4 bases, leaving 10 bases of the junction unmatched. The CDR3 contains 18 residues. CDR3 region: CASSPGTSGPPSTDTQYF. CDR3 coding DNA: TGTGCCAGCAGCCCCGGGACTAGCGGACCTCCTAGCACAGATACGCAGTATTTT.

The gene calls are TRBV7-8 and TRBJ1-2; D remains ambiguous. The CDR3 loop spans 14 amino acids. Between the trimmed V and J ends, which lost 0 bases and 0 bases, there was a span of 5 bases. Germline V gives CDR1 SGHVS, CDR2 FQNEAQ. CDR3 nucleotide sequence: TGTGCCAGCAGCTTAGCAGAGACTAACTATGGCTACACCTTC. Its translation is CASSLAETNYGYTF.

The chain joins TRBV19 to TRBJ2-7; 13 nucleotides align to TRBD2. The V and J ends lost 6 bases and 6 bases, in that order; junction bases with no gene match: 14. From germline, CDR1 is LNHDA and CDR2 SQIVND (reference sequence). The CDR3 sequence is 17 residues long. CDR3 bases: TGTGCCAGTAGCCGGACTAGCGGGGGCTATATTGCCTCCGAGCAGTACTTC. As protein: CASSRTSGGYIASEQYF.

The CDR3 spells CASSIAGGYEQYF. DNA of the CDR3: TGTGCCAGTAGTATAGCGGGAGGCTACGAGCAGTACTTC. V and J are TRBV19 and TRBJ2-7; 7 positions agree with TRBD2. This CDR3 is built from 13 residues. Germline CDR1 is LNHDA and CDR2 is SQIVND (reference sequence). V was clipped by 1 base and J by 3 bases; unmatched bases: 0.

This clone has just a few counts. This chain connects TRBV7-6 to TRBJ2-5, with a weak D call TRBD1 (5 bases). Germline values: CDR1 SGHVS, CDR2 FNYEAQ. The CDR3 spans 13 residues. Between the trimmed V and J ends, which lost 6 bases and 4 bases, there was a span of 12 bases. The CDR3 reads CASSSLGAETQYF. CDR3 nucleotide sequence: TGTGCCAGCAGTTCATTAGGGGCAGAGACCCAGTACTTC.

This chain uses TRBV28 with TRBJ2-7; D is ambiguous. The V end lost 3 bases, the J end lost 1 base, and 13 bases lay between the germline ends. This CDR3 has 15 residues. Looked up from germline, CDR1 is MDHEN and CDR2 is SYDVKM. The CDR3 nucleotides are TGTGCCAGCAGTTTCAAAGGAATCGCATCCTACGAGCAGTACTTC. Translated: CASSFKGIASYEQYF.

This clone turned up a few times. This chain uses TRBV5-1 with TRBJ2-6, with D possibly being TRBD1 (6 bases). CDR1 SGHRS and CDR2 YFSETQ come from the germline V gene. V lost 4 bases, J lost 0 bases, and 11 bases lay in between. The CDR3 loop spans 16 amino acids. CDR3 DNA sequence: TGCGCCAGCAGCCCGACAGGTAGCTCTGGGGCCAACGTCCTGACTTTC. Protein: CASSPTGSSGANVLTF.

This clone was seen once. The V gene is TRBV19, the J gene TRBJ1-3, with a weak D call TRBD1 (5 bases). Trimming left V 5 bases short and J 0 bases short, with 11 bases between. The germline gives CDR1 LNHDA, CDR2 SQIVND (reference sequence). The CDR3 is 15 amino acids. The CDR3 DNA sequence: TGTGCCAGTAGTTTGGGACGGAGCTCTGGAAACACCATATATTTT. Translating it yields CASSLGRSSGNTIYF.

This chain connects TRBV7-2 to TRBJ1-1, with 9 bases fitting TRBD1. The CDR3 contains 16 residues. Trimming removed 5 bases from V and 4 bases from J; junction bases left unmatched: 11. Germline V gives CDR1 SGHTA, CDR2 FQGNSA. The CDR3 spells CASSLQGAGSGTEAFF. In DNA form, the CDR3 reads TGTGCCAGCAGCCTACAGGGGGCAGGATCCGGCACTGAAGCTTTCTTT.

The chain employs TRBV6-1 and TRBJ1-2; 9 nucleotides agree with TRBD1. Germline V CDR1 and CDR2: MNHNS, SASEGT. The CDR3 runs 14 residues. V lost 8 bases, J lost 2 bases, and 6 bases stayed unmatched. The CDR3 loop is CASPGQGSNYGYTF. Written as DNA, the CDR3 is TGTGCCAGCCCGGGACAGGGATCCAACTATGGCTACACCTTC.

This clone was seen just once. This chain joins TRBV27 and TRBJ1-2, with D perhaps matching TRBD1 (5 bases). CDR3 length: 15 residues. The ends were cut back, 8 bases at V and 3 bases at J, with 19 bases in the middle. Germline CDR1 reads MNHEY; CDR2 reads SMNVEV (reference sequence). In nucleotides, the CDR3 is TGTGCCAGCGGGACCTACATTCTTTCCGACTATGGCTACACCTTC. Protein product: CASGTYILSDYGYTF.

The chain uses TRBV19 and TRBJ1-1; tentatively, D is TRBD1 (5 bases). The CDR3 is 11 residues long. Germline CDR1 reads LNHDA; CDR2 reads SQIVND (reference sequence). V shed 9 bases and J shed 10 bases, with 15 bases lying between them. CDR3 sequence reads: CASEQQGGAFF. The DNA of the CDR3 is TGTGCCAGCGAACAGCAGGGCGGAGCTTTCTTT.

This CDR3 is CASSQDPLLEPQHF. The CDR3 nucleotides are TGCGCCAGCAGCCAAGACCCCCTTCTCGAGCCCCAGCATTTT. The chain couples TRBV4-1 to TRBJ1-5; D not resolved. Trimming shortened V by 0 bases and J by 8 bases, and 11 bases separated the two germline ends. From germline, CDR1 is MGHRA and CDR2 YSYEKL. The CDR3 loop spans 14 amino acids.

The chain couples TRBV19 to TRBJ2-5; weak D call: TRBD1 (6 bases). The V end was cut by 9 bases, the J end by 0 bases, with 14 bases between. The CDR3 runs 14 residues. Germline V gives CDR1 LNHDA, CDR2 SQIVND (reference sequence). The CDR3 reads CASNNRVDQETQYF. As DNA, the CDR3 is TGTGCCAGCAACAACAGGGTGGACCAAGAGACCCAGTACTTC.